The subject of this entry is one T cell receptor beta chain. What it binds is not known. This specimen belongs to a study of beta chain features in type 1 diabetes. Study-wide points: A cDNA-based sequencing approach could over-represent cells with high TCR expression. Across patients, naive, central memory and Treg TCRB repertoires exhibited apparently greater similarity than was observed across healthy donors. The study left unresolved whether HLA type influences TCRB rearrangement.

The CDR3 spans 16 residues. The germline CDR1 and CDR2 sequences are MGHRA and YSYEKL. V gave up 1 base and J gave up 2 bases; unmatched junction bases: 7. The study reverse transcribed the entire isolated RNA, so it sequenced expressed TCRB transcripts. Libraries were prepared by immunoSEQ multiplex PCR; TCRdb keeps only in-frame clonotypes and omits some of them. The sample has 200,000 to 250,000 clones; around an eighth are singletons. The chain recombines TRBV4-1 with TRBJ2-7, with 8 bases lining up with TRBD2. The sequenced sample was naive CD4+ T cells from blood. The TCR sequence derives from a woman aged 40-49 years in good health. The chain's CDR3 is CASSQAHGGAAYEQYF. The CDR3 DNA reads TGCGCCAGCAGCCAAGCCCACGGGGGGGCAGCCTACGAGCAGTACTTC.